The T cell receptor beta chain under discussion was sequenced for a study of T-cell memory formation after mild COVID-19. Study-level information: The study found TCR clusters largely donor specific. Study-level results: Contracting clones from day 15 to 85 had balanced CD4/CD8; later expanders favoured CD4+. For second-wave clones that peaked at day 37, SARS-CoV-2 specificity went unverified. Contracting CD4+ clones were located mainly in CM and EM, and CD8+ clones in EMRA.

TCRdb analysed the 5' RACE reads with MiXCR anew, one entry per CDR3 protein. The data show about 360,000 distinct CDR3 sequences, approximately 15% seen once. Comment on this clonotype: The antigen is undetermined.

Germline V gene data show CDR1 as SGHRS and CDR2 as YFSETQ. This CDR3 spans 14 amino acids. The V end was cut by 5 bases, the J end by 6 bases, with 14 bases between. This chain connects TRBV5-1 to TRBJ2-2; weak D call: TRBD1 (6 bases). The source is a man aged 18 to 29 who had mild COVID-19 (a few samples of this study predate the infection). Cell type and time point are not known. Sequenced: PBMCs or a T cell subset sorted from them (not recorded which). The CDR3 loop is CASSTQGDPGELFF. As DNA, the CDR3 is TGCGCCAGCAGTACACAGGGTGACCCCGGGGAGCTGTTTTTT.